Listed below are T cell receptor beta chains from one sample, sequenced in a study of T cells in Graves' hyperthyroidism and ophthalmopathy. One entry per CDR3 protein results from TCRdb running MiXCR on the multiplex PCR reads. Of roughly 57,000 distinct CDR3 sequences in the sample, roughly 58% were seen once. Material for sequencing was blood. These receptor sequences come from an older woman with Graves' ophthalmopathy. The CDR3 runs from the conserved cysteine through the conserved F or W. A D gene is named only where the DNA matches it firmly. Not every row has a clone size; where given, it reads once, few, many or a size class.

NA	TRBV5-4	NA	TRBJ2-5	TGTGCCAGCAGCTTGGATGGTGGGATCCAAGAGACCCAGTACTTC	CASSLDGGIQETQYF
TRBD2	TRBV10-1	once	TRBJ2-3	TGCGCCAGCAACCGCGGGGGGGCGGAGTCGGATACGCAGTATTTT	CASNRGGAESDTQYF
TRBD2	TRBV7-2	NA	TRBJ2-7	TGTGCCAGCACCTTATCTAGCGGGGGGGCTTACGAGCAGTACTTC	CASTLSSGGAYEQYF
NA	TRBV2	NA	TRBJ2-7	TGTGCCAGCAGTGGAGGGTCTTTCTACGAGCAGTACTTC	CASSGGSFYEQYF
TRBD1	TRBV20-1	NA	TRBJ1-6	TGCAGTGCCACGGGACAGGGAAATTCACCCCTCCACTTT	CSATGQGNSPLHF
TRBD2	TRBV7-9	NA	TRBJ2-1	TGTGCCAGCAGCCTGAGCGGGGGGGCGTATGAGCAGTTCTTC	CASSLSGGAYEQFF
TRBD2	TRBV20-1	NA	TRBJ2-3	TGCAGTGCTGCCGGGACTAGCGGCCTCACAGATACGCAGTATTTT	CSAAGTSGLTDTQYF
TRBD1	TRBV6-6	NA	TRBJ1-5	TGTGCCAGCAGGTTGGCAGGGGGCGGGCAGCCCCAGCATTTT	CASRLAGGGQPQHF
TRBD1	TRBV20-1	many	TRBJ2-2	TGCAGTGCTAATCGGGGACAGCTGAACACCGGGGAGCTGTTTTTT	CSANRGQLNTGELFF
NA	TRBV6-5	NA	TRBJ2-3	TGTGCCAGCAGTTTAAGTCACAATGAGCAGTATTTT	CASSLSHNEQYF
TRBD1	TRBV7-3	NA	TRBJ2-5	TGTGCCAGCAGCTTAAATCCGGGACAGGGAATGGAGACCCAGTACTTC	CASSLNPGQGMETQYF
NA	TRBV9	NA	TRBJ1-5	TGTGCCAGCAGCGACGGATATAGCAATCAGCCCCAGCATTTT	CASSDGYSNQPQHF
NA	TRBV6-1	NA	TRBJ2-5	TGTGCCAGCAGTGGGAGGACTACCCAAGAGACCCAGTACTTC	CASSGRTTQETQYF
NA	TRBV7-6	NA	TRBJ1-1	TGTGCCAGCAGCCAAGTTATCCCACAGGAGGGGACTGAAGCTCTCTTT	CASSQVIPQEGTEALF
TRBD2	TRBV10-3	NA	TRBJ2-1	TGTGCCATCAGTGCTAGAGGACTAGCGGACCACAATGAGCAGTTCTTC	CAISARGLADHNEQFF
TRBD1	TRBV19	NA	TRBJ1-1	TGTGCCAGTAGTGCGGAGGGGTCCCCCGACAGGGCCACTGAAGCTTTCTTT	CASSAEGSPDRATEAFF
TRBD2	TRBV6-5	many	TRBJ2-4	TGTGCCAGCAGCCCACTAGCGGTTCTAGCCAAAAACATTCAGTACTTC	CASSPLAVLAKNIQYF
NA	TRBV5-1	many	TRBJ1-1	TGCGCCAGCAGCTTGGACCCCGGAGGAGGTGAAGCTTTCTTT	CASSLDPGGGEAFF
NA	TRBV9	NA	TRBJ1-2	TGTGCCAGCAGCGCAGAATCGAGGGCAACTAACTATGGCTACACCTTC	CASSAESRATNYGYTF
TRBD1	TRBV19	many	TRBJ1-5	TGTGCCAGTACCCCTTGGGGACAGGGCTCTGGGCCCCAGCATTTT	CASTPWGQGSGPQHF
NA	TRBV6-5	once	TRBJ1-1	TGTGCCAGCAGTTACTGCGGGGGGCGAGGGGTCACTGAAGCTTTCTTT	CASSYCGGRGVTEAFF
TRBD2	TRBV20-1	NA	TRBJ2-3	TGCCGCGGGACTAGCGGGGGGGGGGCACGGGATACGCAGTATTTT	CRGTSGGGARDTQYF
TRBD1	TRBV19	NA	TRBJ2-2	TGTGCCAGTAGGACAGGGAGCGACACCGGGGAGCTGTTTTTT	CASRTGSDTGELFF
NA	TRBV4-1	NA	TRBJ2-7	TGCGCCAGCAGCCAAAGGGGTGAGGGGGTAGGGTACGAGCAGTACTTC	CASSQRGEGVGYEQYF
TRBD1	TRBV7-8	once	TRBJ1-4	TGTGCCAGCACCCAAAAGGGACAGACAACTAATGAAAAACTGTTTTTT	CASTQKGQTTNEKLFF
TRBD2	TRBV28	few	TRBJ2-7	TGTGCCAGCAGTTTGGGACTAGCGGGGGGGGCCTACGAGCAGTACTTC	CASSLGLAGGAYEQYF
NA	TRBV3-1	many	TRBJ1-2	TGTGCCAGCAGCCAAGGCAGCAGTGGCTACACCTTC	CASSQGSSGYTF
NA	TRBV25-1	many	TRBJ2-1	TGTGCCAGCTACCGTGGGGGTGAGCAGTTCTTC	CASYRGGEQFF
NA	TRBV2	NA	TRBJ1-5	TGTGCCAGCAGGAAACACCAAGCGGGTGAGCATTTT	CASRKHQAGEHF
NA	TRBV4-3	NA	TRBJ1-1	TGCGCCAGCAGCCAAGATCGCGATCTGAACACTGAAGCTTTCTTT	CASSQDRDLNTEAFF
NA	TRBV10-3	NA	TRBJ1-4	TGTGCCATCAGTGAGTCATACAGGAGCTCCTACAATGAAAAACTGTTTTTT	CAISESYRSSYNEKLFF
TRBD2	TRBV29-1	NA	TRBJ2-2	TGCAGCGTATCTAGCGGGAGTATCGGGGAGCTGTTTTTT	CSVSSGSIGELFF
NA	TRBV7-8	many	TRBJ2-2	TGTGCCAGCAGCCCTCTGCTGGAGTACACCGGGGAGCTGTTTTTT	CASSPLLEYTGELFF
TRBD1	TRBV28	NA	TRBJ2-5	TGTGCCAGCCAGGGGGCAGGGGTGTTGGAGACCCAGTACTTC	CASQGAGVLETQYF
NA	TRBV19	NA	TRBJ2-5	TGTGCCAGTAGTATCGGAGACAGGACCCAAGAGACCCAGTACTTC	CASSIGDRTQETQYF
NA	TRBV6-1	many	TRBJ2-7	TGTGCCAGCAGTGAAGTTCGAGTAGACAGGATCTTTAGCAACGAGCAGTACTTC	CASSEVRVDRIFSNEQYF
TRBD2	TRBV6-5	many	TRBJ2-7	TGTGCCAGCAGTAACTACAGGACTAGCGGGAGGCCACCGTCTATGGAGCAGTACTTC	CASSNYRTSGRPPSMEQYF